This T cell receptor (beta chain) appears in the sequencing data of a study of T cells in Graves' hyperthyroidism and ophthalmopathy. Study-wide findings and caveats: Classification by a 13 V-J model distinguished ophthalmopathy from stable hyperthyroidism. Before onset, ophthalmopathy was predicted by the model a median around 6 months earlier. Blood shared most expanded thyroid clonotypes above 0.001.

CDR1 and CDR2 (germline): MDHEN, SYDVKM. The CDR3 sequence is 13 residues long. V was clipped by 10 bases and J by 6 bases, with 18 bases between them. The source material, RNA transcripts, was used to amplify TCR beta CDR3 regions. Initially, a first-round RT-PCR of the TCR CDR3 employed the HTBI primer set. TCRdb passed the multiplex PCR reads through MiXCR, listing each CDR3 protein once. This table has around 690,000 distinct CDR3 sequences, approximately 15% appearing once. The sample holds many counts of this clonotype. Its specificity is not known. Around 10 ml of fresh peripheral blood supplied the PBMCs.

Sequencing input: blood. This clonotype was sampled from a man between 45 and 60 years old with Graves' hyperthyroidism. This chain joins TRBV28 and TRBJ1-2; D not resolved. CDR3 region: CAIWAGVLHGYTF. The DNA of the CDR3 is TGTGCCATCTGGGCCGGGGTTTTACATGGCTACACCTTC.